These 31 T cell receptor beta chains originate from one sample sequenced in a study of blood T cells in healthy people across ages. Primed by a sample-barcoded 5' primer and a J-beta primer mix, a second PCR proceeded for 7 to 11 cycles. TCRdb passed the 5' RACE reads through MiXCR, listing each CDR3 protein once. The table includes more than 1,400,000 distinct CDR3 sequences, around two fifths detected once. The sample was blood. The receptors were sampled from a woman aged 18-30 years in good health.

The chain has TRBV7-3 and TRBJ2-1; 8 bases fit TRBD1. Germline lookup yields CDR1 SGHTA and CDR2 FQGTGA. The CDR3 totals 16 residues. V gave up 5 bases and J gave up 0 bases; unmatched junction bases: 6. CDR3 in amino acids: CASSGQGPSSYNEQFF. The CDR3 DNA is TGTGCCAGCAGCGGACAGGGACCTAGCTCCTACAATGAGCAGTTCTTC.

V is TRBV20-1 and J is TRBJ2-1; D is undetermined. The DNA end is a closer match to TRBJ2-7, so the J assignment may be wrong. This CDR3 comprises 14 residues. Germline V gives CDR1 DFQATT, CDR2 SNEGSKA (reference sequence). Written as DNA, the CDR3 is TGCAGTGCCAGTCTACCCTATTCCTACAATGAGCAGTACTTC. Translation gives CSASLPYSYNEQYF.

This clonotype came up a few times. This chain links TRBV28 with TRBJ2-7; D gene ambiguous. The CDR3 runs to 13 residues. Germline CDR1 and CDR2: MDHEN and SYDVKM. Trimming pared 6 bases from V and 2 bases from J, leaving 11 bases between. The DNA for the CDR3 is TGTGCCAGCAGCTGGGGAACCCCCTACGAGCAGTACTTC. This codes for CASSWGTPYEQYF.

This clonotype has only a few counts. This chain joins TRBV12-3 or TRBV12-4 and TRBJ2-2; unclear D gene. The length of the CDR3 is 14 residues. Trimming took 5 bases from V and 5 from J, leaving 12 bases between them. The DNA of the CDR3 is TGTGCCAGCAGTGCGGTAGAGGTTACCGGGGAGCTGTTTTTT. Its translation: CASSAVEVTGELFF.

CDR3 nucleotide sequence: TGTGCCAGCAGTCCCGGGACGAAGGTCTCCTACGAGCAGTACTTC. Translating it yields CASSPGTKVSYEQYF. This chain uses TRBV12-3 or TRBV12-4 with TRBJ2-7; D assignment may be TRBD1 or TRBD2 (5 bases each). The CDR3 loop spans 15 amino acids. With 5 bases removed from V and 0 bases from J, the gap between germline ends came to 14 bases.

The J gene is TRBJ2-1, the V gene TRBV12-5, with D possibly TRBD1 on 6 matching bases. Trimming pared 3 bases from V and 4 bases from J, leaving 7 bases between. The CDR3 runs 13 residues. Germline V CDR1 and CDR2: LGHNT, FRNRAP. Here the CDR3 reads CASGLQGYNEQFF. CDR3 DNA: TGTGCTAGTGGTTTACAGGGATACAATGAGCAGTTCTTC.

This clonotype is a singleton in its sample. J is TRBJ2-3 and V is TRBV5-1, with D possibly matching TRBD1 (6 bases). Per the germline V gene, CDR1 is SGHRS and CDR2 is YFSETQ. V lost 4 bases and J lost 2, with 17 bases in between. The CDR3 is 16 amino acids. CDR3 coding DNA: TGCGCCAGCAGCCGCAGGGGTGGTGATTACACAGATACGCAGTATTTT. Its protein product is CASSRRGGDYTDTQYF.

CDR3 in DNA: TGCGCCAGCAGCCAAGAGGCTGGGACTAGCGGGAGATTACTCTACAATGAGCAGTTCTTC. Amino acid sequence: CASSQEAGTSGRLLYNEQFF. This chain links TRBV4-1 with TRBJ2-1, with 14 bases aligning to TRBD2. From germline, CDR1 is MGHRA and CDR2 YSYEKL. With 0 bases clipped from V and 3 bases from J, the junction kept 10 bases outside the gene matches. The CDR3 has 20 residues.

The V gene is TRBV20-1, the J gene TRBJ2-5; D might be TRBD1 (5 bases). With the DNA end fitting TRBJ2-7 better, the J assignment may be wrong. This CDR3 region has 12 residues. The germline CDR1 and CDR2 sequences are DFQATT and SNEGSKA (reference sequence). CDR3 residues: CSVYRLPHEQYF. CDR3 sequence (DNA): TGCAGTGTATACAGGTTACCCCACGAGCAGTACTTC.

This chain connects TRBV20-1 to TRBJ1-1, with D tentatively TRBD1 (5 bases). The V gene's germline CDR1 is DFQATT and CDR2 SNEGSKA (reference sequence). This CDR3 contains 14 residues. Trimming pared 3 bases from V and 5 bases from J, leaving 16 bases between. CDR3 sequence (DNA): TGCAGTGCTAGCAAGTATATCGGGGGGACTGAAGCTTTCTTT. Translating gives CSASKYIGGTEAFF.

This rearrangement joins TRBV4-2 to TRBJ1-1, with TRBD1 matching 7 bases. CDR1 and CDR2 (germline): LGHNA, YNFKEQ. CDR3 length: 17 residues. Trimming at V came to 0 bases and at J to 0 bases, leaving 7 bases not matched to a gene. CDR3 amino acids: CASSQEVQGGVNTEAFF. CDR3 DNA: TGTGCCAGCAGCCAAGAAGTGCAGGGGGGGGTGAACACTGAAGCTTTCTTT.

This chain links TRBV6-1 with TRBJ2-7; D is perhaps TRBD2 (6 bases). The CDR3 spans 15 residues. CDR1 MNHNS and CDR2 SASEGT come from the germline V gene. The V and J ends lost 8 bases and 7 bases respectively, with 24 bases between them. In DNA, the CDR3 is TGTGCCAGCGGATTGCGGGACGGAATAATCGGGGAGCAGTACTTC. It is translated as CASGLRDGIIGEQYF.

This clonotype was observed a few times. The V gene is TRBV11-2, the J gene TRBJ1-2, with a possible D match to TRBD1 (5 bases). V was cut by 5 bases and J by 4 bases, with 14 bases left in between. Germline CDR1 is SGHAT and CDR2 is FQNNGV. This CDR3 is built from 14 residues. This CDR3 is CASSTPGVFYGYTF. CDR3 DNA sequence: TGTGCCAGCAGCACCCCGGGGGTGTTCTATGGCTACACCTTC.

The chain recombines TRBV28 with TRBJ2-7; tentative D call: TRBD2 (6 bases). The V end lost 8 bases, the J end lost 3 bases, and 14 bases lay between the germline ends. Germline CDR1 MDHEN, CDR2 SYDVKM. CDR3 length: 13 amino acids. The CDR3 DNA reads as TGTGCCAGCGGTCCGGGACTCTACTACGAGCAGTACTTC. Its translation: CASGPGLYYEQYF.

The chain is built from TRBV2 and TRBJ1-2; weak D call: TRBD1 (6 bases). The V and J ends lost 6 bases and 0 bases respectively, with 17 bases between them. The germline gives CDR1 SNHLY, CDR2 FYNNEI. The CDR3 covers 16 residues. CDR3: CASRRGTTFPNYGYTF. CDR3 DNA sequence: TGTGCCAGCAGGAGGGGGACAACCTTTCCTAACTATGGCTACACCTTC.

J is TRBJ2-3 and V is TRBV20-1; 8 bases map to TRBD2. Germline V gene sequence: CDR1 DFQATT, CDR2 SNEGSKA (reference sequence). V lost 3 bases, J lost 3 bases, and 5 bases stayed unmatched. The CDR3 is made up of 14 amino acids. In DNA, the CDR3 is TGCAGTGCTAGGTTAGCGGGGATAACAGATACGCAGTATTTT. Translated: CSARLAGITDTQYF.

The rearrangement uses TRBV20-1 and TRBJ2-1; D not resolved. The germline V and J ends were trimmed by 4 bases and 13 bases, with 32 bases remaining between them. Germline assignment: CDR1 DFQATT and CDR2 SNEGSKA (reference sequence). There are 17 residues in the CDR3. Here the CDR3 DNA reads TGCAGTGCTACCCCCGCCCGTGGCCGAACACGACAAGAGACCCAGTTCTTC. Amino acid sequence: CSATPARGRTRQETQFF.

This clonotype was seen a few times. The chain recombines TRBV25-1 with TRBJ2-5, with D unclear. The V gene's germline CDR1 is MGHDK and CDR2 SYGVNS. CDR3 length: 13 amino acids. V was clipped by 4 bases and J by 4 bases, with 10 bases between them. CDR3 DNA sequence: TGTGCCAGCAGTGCGTCCAACGGAGAGACCCAGTACTTC. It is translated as CASSASNGETQYF. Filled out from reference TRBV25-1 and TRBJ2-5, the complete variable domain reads EADIYQTPRYLVIGTGKKITLECSQTMGHDKMYWYQQDPGMELHLIHYSYGVNSTEKGDLSSESTVSRIRTEHFPLTLESARPSHTSQYLCASSASNGETQYFGPGTRLLVL.

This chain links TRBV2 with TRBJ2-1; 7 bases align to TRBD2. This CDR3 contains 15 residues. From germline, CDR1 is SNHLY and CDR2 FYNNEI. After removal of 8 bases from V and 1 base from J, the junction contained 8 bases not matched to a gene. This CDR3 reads CASAITSESYNEQFF. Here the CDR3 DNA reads TGTGCCAGCGCCATCACTAGCGAATCCTACAATGAGCAGTTCTTC.

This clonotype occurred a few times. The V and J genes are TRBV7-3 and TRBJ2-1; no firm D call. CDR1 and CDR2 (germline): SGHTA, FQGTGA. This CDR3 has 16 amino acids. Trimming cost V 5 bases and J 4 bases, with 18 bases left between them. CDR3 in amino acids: CASSATGSGVYNEQFF. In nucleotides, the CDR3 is TGTGCCAGCAGCGCCACCGGATCTGGAGTATACAATGAGCAGTTCTTC.

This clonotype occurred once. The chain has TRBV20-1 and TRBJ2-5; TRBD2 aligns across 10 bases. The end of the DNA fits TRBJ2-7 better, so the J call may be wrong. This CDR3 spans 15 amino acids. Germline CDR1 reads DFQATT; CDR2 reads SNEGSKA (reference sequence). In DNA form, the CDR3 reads TGCAGTGCTAAACGAGGGACTAGCGAGGTTTACGAGCAGTACTTC. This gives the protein CSAKRGTSEVYEQYF.

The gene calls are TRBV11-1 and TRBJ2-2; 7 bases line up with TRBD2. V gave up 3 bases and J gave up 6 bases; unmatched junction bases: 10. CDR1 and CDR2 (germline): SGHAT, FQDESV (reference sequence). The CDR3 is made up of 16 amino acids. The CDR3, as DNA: TGTGCCAGCAGCTTCTCTAGCGGACCTGGGGCCGGGGAGCTGTTTTTT. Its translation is CASSFSSGPGAGELFF. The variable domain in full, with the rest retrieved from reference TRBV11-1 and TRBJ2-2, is EAEVAQSPRYKITEKSQAVAFWCDPISGHATLYWYRQILGQGPELLVQFQDESVVDDSQLPKDRFSAERLKGVDSTLKIQPAELGDSAMYLCASSFSSGPGAGELFFGEGSRLTVL.

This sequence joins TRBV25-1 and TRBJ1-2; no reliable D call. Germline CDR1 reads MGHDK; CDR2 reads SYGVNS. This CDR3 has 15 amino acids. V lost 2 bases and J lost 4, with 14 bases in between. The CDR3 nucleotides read TGTGCCAGCAGTGAAGTGGCATCTACGATCTATGGCTACACCTTC. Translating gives CASSEVASTIYGYTF.

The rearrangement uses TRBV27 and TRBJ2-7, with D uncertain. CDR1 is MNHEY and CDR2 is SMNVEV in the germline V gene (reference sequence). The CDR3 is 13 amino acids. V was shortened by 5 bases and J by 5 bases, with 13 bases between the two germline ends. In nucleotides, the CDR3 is TGTGCCAGCAGTCTCGAGCCACGGGACGAGCAGTACTTC. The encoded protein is CASSLEPRDEQYF.

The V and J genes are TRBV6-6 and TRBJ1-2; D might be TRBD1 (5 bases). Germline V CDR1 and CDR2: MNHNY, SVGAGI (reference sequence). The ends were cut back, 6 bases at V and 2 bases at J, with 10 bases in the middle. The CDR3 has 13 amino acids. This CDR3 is CASRPDINYGYTF. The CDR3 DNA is TGTGCCAGCAGACCGGACATCAACTATGGCTACACCTTC.

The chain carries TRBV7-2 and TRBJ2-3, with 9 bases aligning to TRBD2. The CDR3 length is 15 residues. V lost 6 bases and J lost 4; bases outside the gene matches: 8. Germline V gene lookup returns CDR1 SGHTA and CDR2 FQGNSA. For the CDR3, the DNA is TGTGCCAGCAGGGACGGACTAGCGCGGTCAGATACGCAGTATTTT. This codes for CASRDGLARSDTQYF.

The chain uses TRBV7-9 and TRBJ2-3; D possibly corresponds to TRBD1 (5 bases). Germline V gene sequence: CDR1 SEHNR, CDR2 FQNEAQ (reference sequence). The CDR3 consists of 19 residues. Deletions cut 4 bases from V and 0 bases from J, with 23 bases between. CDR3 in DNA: TGTGCCAGCAGCTCCAGGCGAGCAATGGGGCGAAGGAGCACAGATACGCAGTATTTT. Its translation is CASSSRRAMGRRSTDTQYF.

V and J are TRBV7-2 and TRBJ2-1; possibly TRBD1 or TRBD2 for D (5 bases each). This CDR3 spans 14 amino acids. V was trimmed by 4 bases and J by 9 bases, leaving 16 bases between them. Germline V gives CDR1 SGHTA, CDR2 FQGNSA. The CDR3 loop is CASSWPPGGGEQFF. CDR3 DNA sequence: TGTGCCAGCAGCTGGCCGCCGGGTGGGGGTGAGCAGTTCTTC.

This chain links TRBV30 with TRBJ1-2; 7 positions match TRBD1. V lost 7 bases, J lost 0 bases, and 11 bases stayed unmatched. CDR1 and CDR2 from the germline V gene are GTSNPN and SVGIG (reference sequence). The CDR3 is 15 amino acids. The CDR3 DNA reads TGTGCCTTCAGACCCCGGGACAGTCCTAACTATGGCTACACCTTC. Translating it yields CAFRPRDSPNYGYTF.

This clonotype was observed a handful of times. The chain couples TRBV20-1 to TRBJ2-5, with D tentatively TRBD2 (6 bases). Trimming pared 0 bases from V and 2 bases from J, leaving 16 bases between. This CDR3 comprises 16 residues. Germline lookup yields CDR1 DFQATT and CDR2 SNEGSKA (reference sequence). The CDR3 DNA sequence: TGCAGTGCTAGAGAAAAGCCGGGACTGATACAAGAGACCCAGTACTTC. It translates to CSAREKPGLIQETQYF.

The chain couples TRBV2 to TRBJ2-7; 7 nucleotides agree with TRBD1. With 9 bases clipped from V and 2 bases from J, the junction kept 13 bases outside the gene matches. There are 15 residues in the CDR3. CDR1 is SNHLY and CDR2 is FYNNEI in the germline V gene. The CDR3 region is CASREPGTAAYEQYF. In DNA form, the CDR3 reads TGTGCCAGTAGGGAGCCCGGGACAGCAGCCTACGAGCAGTACTTC.